This is a list of T cell receptor beta chains from one sample in a study of technical replicates of blood from a few donors. Libraries were prepared by immunoSEQ multiplex PCR; TCRdb keeps only in-frame clonotypes and omits some of them. The sample shows some 48,000 clones, approximately 90% of them seen only once. Sample: PBMCs. Every receptor here comes from a human donor in good health. Some clones in this sample may be carry-over from other donors' samples. Each CDR3 is given with its conserved first and last residue. The D gene is left open where the match is weak. Part of the rows lack a size; the others show once, few, many or a class for expanded clones.

NA	TRBV15	TRBJ1-1	NA	TGTGCCACCAGCAGAGAAGCGGTGTTTGCGGGGGGCGGACCTGAAGCTTTCTTT	CATSREAVFAGGGPEAFF
NA	TRBV18	TRBJ2-2	NA	TGTGCCAGCTCACCCATGAACACCGGGGAGCTGTTTTTT	CASSPMNTGELFF
NA	TRBV11-2	TRBJ1-5	NA	TGTGCCAGCAGCTTAAATTACAATCAGCCCCAGCATTTT	CASSLNYNQPQHF
NA	TRBV6-5	TRBJ1-5	NA	TGTGCCAGCAGTTACCTGGCAGGTCTGCAGCCCCAGCATTTT	CASSYLAGLQPQHF
NA	TRBV5-1	TRBJ1-2	TRBD1	TGCGCCAGCAGCGGACAGGGCCAGTCCTATGGCTACACCTTC	CASSGQGQSYGYTF
NA	TRBV2	TRBJ2-3	NA	TGTGCCAGCAGTGGTCTTTTTCGCACAGATACGCAGTATTTT	CASSGLFRTDTQYF
NA	TRBV6-5	TRBJ2-2	NA	TGTGCCAGCAGGCCTCCGGGACATAGCGGGGAGCTGTTTTTT	CASRPPGHSGELFF
NA	TRBV2	TRBJ2-2	TRBD2	TGTGCCAGCAGTGGACCTAGCGGAAACACCGGGGAGCTGTTTTTT	CASSGPSGNTGELFF
once	TRBV7-7	TRBJ2-7	TRBD1	TGTGCCAGCAGCTACCGGACAGGGTCGCCCGAGCAGTACTTC	CASSYRTGSPEQYF
NA	TRBV30	TRBJ2-7	NA	TGTGCCTGGAGTGTAAGTAGCGTCCACGGGCAGTACTTC	CAWSVSSVHGQYF
NA	TRBV7-2	TRBJ2-2	TRBD1	TGTGCCAGCAGCGACCGACAGGGTAGCACCGGGGAGCTGTTTTTT	CASSDRQGSTGELFF
NA	TRBV5-1	TRBJ1-1	NA	TGCGCCAGCAGCTTGGCTCCCCAGATGAACACTGAAGCTTTCTTT	CASSLAPQMNTEAFF
NA	TRBV4-1	TRBJ1-2	NA	TGCGCCAGCAGCCAAGATTTTAGTTCAGGGACTCTTTTGGGCTATGGCTACACCTTC	CASSQDFSSGTLLGYGYTF
NA	TRBV18	TRBJ2-3	TRBD1	TGTGCCAGCTCACCACCGGGACAGCTTAGCGCAGATACGCAGTATTTT	CASSPPGQLSADTQYF
once	TRBV19	TRBJ1-1	NA	TGTGCCAGTACCTCCCAGGGGAACACTGAAGCTTTCTTT	CASTSQGNTEAFF
NA	TRBV5-4	TRBJ1-2	TRBD1	TGTGCCAGCAGCTTGGTGGACAGGGAAGTCTATGGCTACACCTTC	CASSLVDREVYGYTF
NA	TRBV9	TRBJ2-5	NA	TGTGCCAGCAGCGTAGATGACATCCAAGAGACCCAGTACTTC	CASSVDDIQETQYF
NA	TRBV9	TRBJ1-1	TRBD1	TGTGCCAGCAGCGAGAGACAGGGGACGAACACTGAAGCTTTCTTT	CASSERQGTNTEAFF
NA	TRBV9	TRBJ2-3	TRBD2	TGTGCCAGCAGCGCACTAGCGGGAGTTGGAGATACGCAGTATTTT	CASSALAGVGDTQYF
NA	TRBV18	TRBJ1-2	TRBD1	TGTGCCAGCTCACCGACAGGGTTTGGCTATGGCTACACCTTC	CASSPTGFGYGYTF
NA	TRBV2	TRBJ1-2	TRBD1	TGTGCCAGCAGGACAGGGATGGGGAATGGCTACACCTTC	CASRTGMGNGYTF
NA	TRBV25-1	TRBJ2-2	TRBD2	TGTGCCAGCAGTGTTTTGGGAGGGACGAACACCGGGGAGCTGTTTTTT	CASSVLGGTNTGELFF
NA	TRBV7-2	TRBJ2-3	TRBD2	TGTGCCAGCAGCTTCCAGACTAGCACCGCAGATACGCAGTATTTT	CASSFQTSTADTQYF
NA	TRBV19	TRBJ2-3	NA	TGTGCCAGTAGTGGAGCAGTTAGCACAGATACGCAGTATTTT	CASSGAVSTDTQYF
NA	TRBV11-2	TRBJ2-1	NA	TGTGCCAGCAGCTTAGATAGGTCCGCGGGGGAGCAGTTCTTC	CASSLDRSAGEQFF
once	TRBV7-6	TRBJ2-1	TRBD2	TGTGCCAGCAGCAGGGGACTACCGCCTAACAATGAGCAGTTCTTC	CASSRGLPPNNEQFF
NA	TRBV30	TRBJ1-2	NA	TGTGCCTGGAGCATCACTGGACAGAATGGCTACACCTTC	CAWSITGQNGYTF
NA	TRBV7-8	TRBJ2-2	NA	TGTGCCAGCAGCCCATACACAGAGACCGGGGAGCTGTTTTTT	CASSPYTETGELFF
NA	TRBV7-2	TRBJ2-2	NA	TGTGCCAGCAGCTTACCGGTCGGACTGGGTGTCGGGGAGCTGTTTTTT	CASSLPVGLGVGELFF
few	TRBV19	TRBJ2-7	NA	TGTGCCAGTACGGGAACGTACTCCTACGAGCAGTACTTC	CASTGTYSYEQYF
NA	TRBV4-3	TRBJ2-3	TRBD2	TGCGCCAGCAGCCTTGGGACTAGCGGGGGGACAGATACGCAGTATTTT	CASSLGTSGGTDTQYF
once	TRBV21-1	TRBJ1-4	NA	TGTGCCAGCAGCAAAGTAGGGGGGGATGAGGATGAAAAACTGTTTTTT	CASSKVGGDEDEKLFF
NA	TRBV9	TRBJ2-3	NA	TGTGCCAGCAGCGAGGGTGGCGGGGCAGATACGCAGTATTTT	CASSEGGGADTQYF
NA	TRBV5-1	TRBJ2-5	NA	TGCGCCAGCAGCTGGTCACCTTTACCAGAAGAGACCCAGTACTTC	CASSWSPLPEETQYF
few	TRBV28	TRBJ2-5	TRBD2	TGTGCCAGCAGTTTTACCCCGAGCGGGGGGGCCGGGGAGACCCAGTACTTC	CASSFTPSGGAGETQYF
NA	TRBV30	TRBJ1-3	NA	TGTGCCTGGAGCGGAACCCAGGGTTTTGGAAACACCATATATTTT	CAWSGTQGFGNTIYF
NA	TRBV19	TRBJ1-1	TRBD1	TGTGCCACTTCCCCCGGGACAGCCATATCAGAAGCTTTCTTT	CATSPGTAISEAFF
NA	TRBV25-1	TRBJ2-5	NA	TGTGCCAGCAGTGATGGGTCCAGACTCCAAGAGACCCAGTACTTC	CASSDGSRLQETQYF
NA	TRBV4-2	TRBJ1-3	NA	TGTGCCAGCAGCCCAGATCCCCACAGCTCTGGAAACACCATATATTTT	CASSPDPHSSGNTIYF
NA	TRBV6-1	TRBJ1-1	TRBD1	TGTGCCAGCAGAAGGACAGGGGATTCCACTGAAGCTTTCTTT	CASRRTGDSTEAFF
NA	TRBV5-1	TRBJ2-3	NA	TGCGCCAGTACAAACACAGATACGCAGTATTTT	CASTNTDTQYF
NA	TRBV7-8	TRBJ2-7	NA	TGTGCCAGCAGCCAATCCCCGGGGGTTGAGCAGTACTTC	CASSQSPGVEQYF
NA	TRBV29-1	TRBJ2-7	TRBD1	TGCAGCGTGACAGGGACCTACGAGCAGTACTTC	CSVTGTYEQYF
NA	TRBV25-1	TRBJ2-2	NA	TGTGCCAGCAGTGGAATCAGGCCCAACACCGGGGAGCTGTTTTTT	CASSGIRPNTGELFF
NA	TRBV11-1	TRBJ1-3	NA	TGTGCCAGCAGCCCGGGACTGTCCTCTGGAAACACCATATATTTT	CASSPGLSSGNTIYF
NA	TRBV30	TRBJ1-2	TRBD1	TGTGCCTGGGACAGGGGTGCGCATGGCTACACCTTC	CAWDRGAHGYTF
NA	TRBV7-9	TRBJ2-2	NA	TGTGCCAGCAGCTCCACTAGGGCCGGGGAGCTGTTTTTT	CASSSTRAGELFF
NA	TRBV9	TRBJ1-1	TRBD1	TGTGCCAGCAGCGGGGAACAGGGGCTGAACACTGAAGCTTTCTTT	CASSGEQGLNTEAFF
NA	TRBV18	TRBJ2-3	NA	TGTGCCAGCTCACCCCCTTCCGGGGACTCCAGCACAGATACGCAGTATTTT	CASSPPSGDSSTDTQYF
NA	TRBV19	TRBJ2-3	NA	TGTGCCAGCGCAGAGACTAGCACAGATACGCAGTATTTT	CASAETSTDTQYF
once	TRBV2	TRBJ1-5	NA	TGTGCCAGCAGTGTAGAGACTGGAAGCAATCAGCCCCAGCATTTT	CASSVETGSNQPQHF
NA	TRBV4-1	TRBJ2-5	TRBD2	TGCGCCAGCAGCCAACTAGCGGGGGGGCGGGAGACCCAGTACTTC	CASSQLAGGRETQYF